The clone carrying this T cell receptor (beta chain) was seen just once. Antigen unknown. This specimen belongs to a study of graft-versus-host responses after intestinal transplantation. The protocol was immunoSEQ multiplex PCR, while the TCRdb copy is restricted to in-frame clones and leaves out a portion. The sample yields tens of thousands of clones, roughly 90% seen once. Germline CDR1 is SGHNT and CDR2 is YYREEE (reference sequence). The V gene lost 0 bases and the J gene lost 1 base, with 8 bases spanning the gap. This CDR3 region has 14 residues. The specimen was unstimulated CD8+ T cells sorted from spleen or lymph node cells, collected before transplant. The V call is TRBV5-4, the J call TRBJ2-7, with D possibly TRBD1 on 6 matching bases. This TCR came from a human donor who was the organ donor for an intestinal transplant. The CDR3 spells CASSLGGLSYEQYF. The CDR3 nucleotides are TGTGCCAGCAGCTTGGGGGGGCTATCCTACGAGCAGTACTTC.